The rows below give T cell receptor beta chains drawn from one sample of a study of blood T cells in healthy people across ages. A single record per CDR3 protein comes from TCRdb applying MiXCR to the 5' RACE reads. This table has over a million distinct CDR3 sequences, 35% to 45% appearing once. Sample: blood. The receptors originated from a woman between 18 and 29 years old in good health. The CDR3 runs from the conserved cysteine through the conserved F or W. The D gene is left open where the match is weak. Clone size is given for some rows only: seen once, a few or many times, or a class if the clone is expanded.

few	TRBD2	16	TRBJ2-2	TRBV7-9	TGTGCCAGCAACGGACTAGCGGGGGAAAACACCGGGGAGCTGTTTTTT	CASNGLAGENTGELFF
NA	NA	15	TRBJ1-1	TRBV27	TGTGCCAGCAGTTTAAAGAGGGGCGGGTACACTGAAGCTTTCTTT	CASSLKRGGYTEAFF
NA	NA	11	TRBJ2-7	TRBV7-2	TGTGTCAGCAGCCCTGCCATCGAGCAGTACTTC	CVSSPAIEQYF
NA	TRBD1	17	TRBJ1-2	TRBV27	TGTGCCAGCAGGGGGACAGGGGGAAACAGACGAAACTATGTCTACACCTTC	CASRGTGGNRRNYVYTF
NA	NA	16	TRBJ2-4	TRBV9	TGTGCCAGCAGCGTAGGAGGACACCCCAGAGGAAACATTCAGTACTTC	CASSVGGHPRGNIQYF
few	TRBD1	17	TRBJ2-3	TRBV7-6	TGTGCCAGCAGCTTAGCGCCTGGACAGGGTCTTACAGATACGCAGTATTTT	CASSLAPGQGLTDTQYF
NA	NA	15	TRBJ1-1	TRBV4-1	TGCGCCAGCAGCCAAGAGGGGTATGGGGGGGCTGAAGCTTTCTTT	CASSQEGYGGAEAFF
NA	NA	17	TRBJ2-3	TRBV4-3	TGCGCCAGCAGCCAAGATAGCAGGACCCAGAGCACAGATACGCAGTATTTT	CASSQDSRTQSTDTQYF
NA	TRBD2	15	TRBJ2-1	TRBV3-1	TGTGCCAGCAGCAGCAGGCTAGCGGGGGGATGGGAGCAGTTCTTC	CASSSRLAGGWEQFF
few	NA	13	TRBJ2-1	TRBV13	TGTGCCAGCAGCCCTTGGACCGACAATGAGCAGTTCTTC	CASSPWTDNEQFF
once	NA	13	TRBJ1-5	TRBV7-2	TGTGCCAGCAGCGCCTGGGCGGATCAGCCCCAGCATTTT	CASSAWADQPQHF
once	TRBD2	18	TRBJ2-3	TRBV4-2	TGTGCCAGCAGCCAAGCACGACTAGCGGGAGAGTCGGGGGGTACGCAGTATTTT	CASSQARLAGESGGTQYF
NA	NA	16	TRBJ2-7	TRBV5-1	TGCGCCAGCAGCTTGGTTTCGGCACCAGGGAGCTACGAGCAGTACTTC	CASSLVSAPGSYEQYF
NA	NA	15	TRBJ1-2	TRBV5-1	TGTGCCAGCAGTTTAGGGCAGGGGATTAACTATGGCTACACCTTC	CASSLGQGINYGYTF
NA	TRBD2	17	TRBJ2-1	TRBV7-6	TGTGCCAGCAGCTTTTGGACTAGCGGGAGCAAGGACAATGAGCAGTTCTTC	CASSFWTSGSKDNEQFF
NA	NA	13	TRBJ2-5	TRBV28	TGTGCCAGCAGTGCCTCGTTGGAGAATGAGCAGTACTTC	CASSASLENEQYF
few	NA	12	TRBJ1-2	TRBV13	TGTGCCAGCAGCTCCGGGGCCTCTGGCTACACCTTC	CASSSGASGYTF
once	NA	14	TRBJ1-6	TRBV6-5	TGTGCCAGCAGGGGGACGGTAGGGAATTCACCCCTCCACTTT	CASRGTVGNSPLHF
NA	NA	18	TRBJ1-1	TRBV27	TGTGCCAGCTGCTCAAAATACAGGGTTTCTGGGGAGTTGACTGAAGCTTTCTTT	CASCSKYRVSGELTEAFF
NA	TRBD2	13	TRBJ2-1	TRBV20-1	TGCAGTATAGGACTAGGGGTTTTATATGAGCAGTTCTTC	CSIGLGVLYEQFF
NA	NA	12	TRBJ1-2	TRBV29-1	TGCAGCGTTGAAATTAGCGGGGCCGGCTACACCTTC	CSVEISGAGYTF
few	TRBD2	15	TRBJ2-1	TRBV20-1	TGCAGTGCCAGCGGACGGACTAGTTTCTACAATGAGCAGTTCTTC	CSASGRTSFYNEQFF
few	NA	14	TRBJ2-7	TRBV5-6	TGTGCCAGCAGCTGGAGTACAGGATTCTACGAGCAGTACTTC	CASSWSTGFYEQYF
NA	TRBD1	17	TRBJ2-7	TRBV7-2	TGTGCCAGCAGCTTAGGACGGTTGAACAGGGGCTCCTACGAGCAGTACTTC	CASSLGRLNRGSYEQYF
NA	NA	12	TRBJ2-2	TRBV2	TGTGCCAGCATCGGGTGGACCGGGGAGCTGTTTTTT	CASIGWTGELFF
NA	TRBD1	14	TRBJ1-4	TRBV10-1	TGCGCCAGCAGTGAGTCCGGACAGGAAGAAAAACTGTTTTTT	CASSESGQEEKLFF
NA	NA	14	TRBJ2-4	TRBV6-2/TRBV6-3	TGTGCCAGCAGGAAGGGGGACTCCAAAAACATTCAGTACTTC	CASRKGDSKNIQYF
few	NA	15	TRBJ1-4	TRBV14	TGTGCCAGCAGCCAACACAGGGTGTCTAATGAAAAACTGTTTTTT	CASSQHRVSNEKLFF